This TCR beta chain was captured by sequencing in a study of vaccination and CD4 T cells after COVID-19. Overall study context: Control cultures were given a CEFX pool, an HIV-1 Nef pool, or no peptide.

Notes on the study in general: SARS-CoV-2-reactive clonotypes showed a nonsignificant median rise from roughly 21 to 40.

As regards this clonotype: Its target is unknown.

Treatment denoted: approximately 10-day PBMC culture with coronavirus spike peptide pools or control peptides (ViraFEST assay). PCR positivity was dated March to December 2020, before US Alpha, Beta and Delta variants. With 5 bases removed from V and 0 bases from J, the gap between germline ends came to 29 bases. Germline-derived CDR1 and CDR2 are SGHVS and FQNEAQ. This CDR3 is 20 amino acids long. Researchers used the Oncomine TCR Beta short-read assay to sequence DNA from cultured CD4+ T cells. Extraction of genomic DNA was performed on cultured CD4+ T cells. TCRdb reprocessed the PCR reads via MiXCR and lists one record per CDR3 protein. The sample consists of roughly 14,000 distinct CDR3 sequences, approximately 61% of them appearing once.

The V gene is TRBV7-8, the J gene TRBJ2-7, with D possibly being TRBD1 (5 bases). The clonotype was recovered from a human donor who had recovered from COVID-19. Sequences were obtained from CD4+ T cells from blood, cultured in vitro. CDR3 sequence reads: CASSNRRIGAGKVGSYEQYF. The CDR3 DNA follows: TGTGCCAGCAGCAACAGACGAATCGGCGCAGGGAAGGTTGGCTCCTACGAGCAGTACTTC.